These T cell receptor beta chains were read from a single sample in a study of CD8 T cells in ankylosing spondylitis. TCRdb itself ran the 5' RACE reads through MiXCR, one entry per CDR3 protein. The table has about 140,000 distinct CDR3 sequences, under 35% seen once; the top ten hold 6%. Material: synovial fluid, either unsorted or a sorted T cell fraction (not recorded which). These receptors came from a male donor with ankylosing spondylitis. Each CDR3 is given with its conserved first and last residue. A D gene is named only where the DNA matches it firmly. For some rows the clone size is stated as once, few or many, or as a class when expanded; others skip it.

clone_size | j_call | v_call | d_call | cdr3_aa | cdr3_nt
- | TRBJ2-7 | TRBV6-5 | - | CASSYDSRAHEQYF | TGTGCCAGCAGTTACGACTCCCGGGCCCACGAGCAGTACTTC
- | TRBJ1-6 | TRBV7-2 | - | CASSSGGSHSPLHF | TGTGCCAGCAGCTCTGGGGGGTCCCATTCACCCCTCCACTTT
- | TRBJ2-1 | TRBV2 | - | CASSDLKRDEQFF | TGTGCCAGCAGTGATCTTAAGCGGGATGAGCAGTTCTTC
- | TRBJ2-7 | TRBV28 | - | CASSLQAGWYEQYF | TGTGCCAGCAGTTTACAAGCTGGGTGGTACGAGCAGTACTTC
many | TRBJ2-3 | TRBV12-3/TRBV12-4 | - | CASTMYGITDTQYF | TGTGCCAGCACTATGTACGGTATCACAGATACGCAGTATTTT
- | TRBJ1-1 | TRBV12-3/TRBV12-4 | - | CASSLWGSEAFF | TGTGCCAGCAGTTTATGGGGAAGTGAAGCTTTCTTT
few | TRBJ2-7 | TRBV4-3 | TRBD2 | CASSRASGTSGSYEQYF | TGCGCCAGCAGCCGCGCTTCCGGGACTAGCGGGAGCTACGAGCAGTACTTC
many | TRBJ2-7 | TRBV12-3/TRBV12-4 | - | CASSLGGTPTYEQYF | TGTGCCAGCAGCCTAGGGGGGACCCCTACCTACGAGCAGTACTTC
- | TRBJ1-4 | TRBV10-3 | - | CAISESGGEREKLFF | TGTGCCATCAGTGAGTCGGGCGGGGAGCGGGAAAAACTGTTTTTT
- | TRBJ2-5 | TRBV7-9 | - | CASSLEGAFIRGETQYF | TGTGCCAGCAGCTTAGAAGGAGCTTTCATTCGGGGGGAGACCCAGTACTTC
- | TRBJ2-2 | TRBV19 | - | CASSIQGRGTGELFF | TGTGCCAGTAGTATACAGGGACGGGGGACCGGGGAGCTGTTTTTT
- | TRBJ1-1 | TRBV4-2 | - | CASSQDTLYEPDFF | TGTGCCAGCAGCCAAGATACCCTCTACGAGCCTGATTTCTTT
many | TRBJ2-2 | TRBV6-1 | TRBD2 | CASSRARLAGGRDTGELFF | TGTGCCAGCAGTCGTGCCCGACTAGCGGGAGGGAGGGATACCGGGGAGCTGTTTTTT
- | TRBJ1-2 | TRBV7-2 | TRBD1 | CASSPTLTGGWYGYTF | TGTGCCAGCAGCCCCACTTTGACAGGGGGTTGGTATGGCTACACCTTC
few | TRBJ2-1 | TRBV20-1 | TRBD2 | CSASEGSGKANEQFF | TGCAGTGCATCCGAGGGTAGCGGGAAGGCCAATGAGCAGTTCTTC
many | TRBJ2-1 | TRBV7-3 | TRBD2 | CASSFMGGSQSEQFF | TGTGCCAGCAGCTTCATGGGGGGGTCCCAGAGTGAGCAGTTCTTC
few | TRBJ2-7 | TRBV5-1 | - | CASSLRQDAYEQYF | TGCGCCAGCAGCTTGCGCCAGGATGCCTACGAGCAGTACTTC
few | TRBJ2-2 | TRBV10-1 | - | CASSESGELFF | TGCGCCAGCAGTGAGTCCGGGGAGCTGTTTTTT
- | TRBJ2-5 | TRBV24-1 | TRBD2 | CATSDSRLAGSVETQYF | TGTGCCACCAGTGATTCCCGACTAGCGGGGTCCGTGGAGACCCAGTACTTC
- | TRBJ2-1 | TRBV4-3 | - | CASSQERTSGPRHEQFF | TGCGCCAGCAGCCAAGAGCGGACCTCGGGCCCTCGCCATGAGCAGTTCTTC
- | TRBJ2-3 | TRBV4-1 | - | CATSQGLTIKDTQYF | TGCGCCACCAGCCAAGGTTTAACTATCAAAGATACGCAGTATTTT
- | TRBJ1-2 | TRBV20-1 | - | CSARVGGEGIYGYTF | TGCAGTGCTAGGGTCGGTGGGGAGGGGATCTATGGCTACACCTTC
- | TRBJ1-6 | TRBV5-1 | TRBD1 | CASSIGGGNSPLHF | TGCGCCAGCAGCATAGGGGGCGGAAATTCACCCCTCCACTTT
many | TRBJ1-5 | TRBV5-1 | - | CASSLSPGRNQPQHF | TGCGCCAGCAGCTTGTCGCCAGGACGGAATCAGCCCCAGCATTTT
- | TRBJ1-6 | TRBV18 | - | CASSPPRGDNSPLHF | TGTGCCAGCTCACCACCGAGGGGGGATAATTCACCCCTCCACTTT
few | TRBJ2-7 | TRBV6-1 | TRBD2 | CASAPGAGGSFYEQYF | TGTGCCAGCGCCCCGGGAGCGGGAGGTTCGTTCTACGAGCAGTACTTC
few | TRBJ2-3 | TRBV20-1 | - | CSAFRFTDTQYF | TGCAGTGCTTTCAGGTTCACAGATACGCAGTATTTT
few | TRBJ2-7 | TRBV5-1 | TRBD1 | CASRWDRDYEQYF | TGCGCCAGCAGGTGGGACAGGGATTACGAGCAGTACTTC
few | TRBJ2-7 | TRBV7-9 | TRBD2 | CASSLGVRGGIPDEQYF | TGTGCCAGCAGCTTAGGGGTTAGGGGAGGGATCCCGGACGAGCAGTACTTC
- | TRBJ2-3 | TRBV15 | - | CATGGYAPSTDTQYF | TGTGCCACCGGGGGCTACGCCCCTAGCACAGATACGCAGTATTTT
- | TRBJ2-1 | TRBV7-2 | - | CASSLGAGLYNEQFF | TGTGCCAGCAGCTTAGGGGCGGGCCTCTACAATGAGCAGTTCTTC
medium-sized | TRBJ2-2 | TRBV7-3 | - | CASSLGGNPNTGELFF | TGTGCCAGCAGCTTAGGGGGGAACCCGAACACCGGGGAGCTGTTTTTT
- | TRBJ1-4 | TRBV20-1 | TRBD1 | CSARRNRDRDEKLFF | TGCAGTGCTCGAAGAAACCGGGACAGAGATGAAAAACTGTTTTTT
few | TRBJ2-7 | TRBV7-3 | TRBD1 | CASSFDRANEQYF | TGTGCCAGCAGCTTCGACAGGGCAAACGAGCAGTACTTC
- | TRBJ2-1 | TRBV6-2/TRBV6-3 | TRBD2 | CASSLQSGTSADF | TGTGCCAGCAGCTTACAAAGCGGGACTAGCGCCGACTTC
- | TRBJ2-3 | TRBV27 | - | CASSGGPTDTQYF | TGTGCCAGCAGCGGCGGACCAACAGATACGCAGTATTTT
many | TRBJ2-6 | TRBV6-5 | - | CASSLQGSAGLSGANVLTF | TGTGCCAGCAGTTTACAGGGTAGTGCGGGTCTCTCTGGGGCCAACGTCCTGACTTTC
- | TRBJ1-5 | TRBV12-3/TRBV12-4 | - | CASSLADRYSNQPQHF | TGTGCCAGCAGTTTAGCTGACAGATATAGCAATCAGCCCCAGCATTTT
few | TRBJ2-3 | TRBV10-1 | - | CASSESNSRDTQYF | TGCGCCAGCAGTGAGTCGAATTCGCGAGATACGCAGTATTTT
- | TRBJ2-3 | TRBV20-1 | TRBD2 | CSARPPQRGPDTQYF | TGCAGTGCTAGACCTCCCCAGCGGGGGCCAGATACGCAGTATTTT
many | TRBJ1-5 | TRBV2 | - | CASSEDRTTNQPQHF | TGTGCCAGCAGTGAAGACCGGACAACTAATCAGCCCCAGCATTTT
- | TRBJ1-1 | TRBV11-2 | - | CASSFGKPGTEAFF | TGTGCCAGCAGCTTCGGCAAGCCGGGGACTGAAGCTTTCTTT
- | TRBJ2-5 | TRBV11-2 | TRBD1 | CASSVTGWTETQYF | TGTGCCAGCAGCGTGACAGGGTGGACAGAGACCCAGTACTTC
few | TRBJ1-1 | TRBV7-8 | - | CASTLQGKGMNTEAFF | TGTGCCAGCACCTTGCAGGGGAAGGGAATGAACACTGAAGCTTTCTTT
- | TRBJ1-1 | TRBV3-1 | - | CASSQDFRTEAFF | TGTGCCAGCAGCCAAGACTTCAGGACTGAAGCTTTCTTT